The 12 T cell receptor beta chains presented below share a single source sample, sequenced in a study of shared clonotypes between healthy human individuals. Profiling relied on immunoSEQ multiplex PCR, and the TCRdb table lists in-frame clones only, not all of them. The table has about 2.2 million clones, around 93% seen once. CD45RO-negative CD8 cells positively selected for CCR7 made up the naive population, which excluded terminally differentiated effector memory CD45RA+ cells. Sequenced input: naive CD8+ T cells from PBMCs. These receptor sequences come from a man between 18 and 29 years old in good health. Some clones in this sample may be carry-over from other donors' samples.

The rearrangement joins TRBV14 to TRBJ1-2; possible D gene TRBD1, 6 bases. V was shortened by 0 bases and J by 4 bases, with 15 bases between the two germline ends. This CDR3 is 16 amino acids long. Germline CDR1 SGHDN, CDR2 FVKESK. CDR3 bases: TGTGCCAGCAGCCAAGACGGGGGCACCCAACCCTATGGCTACACCTTC. Protein sequence: CASSQDGGTQPYGYTF.

The chain is built from TRBV29-1 and TRBJ2-7; possibly TRBD2 for D (6 bases). There are 15 residues in the CDR3. Between the trimmed V and J ends, which lost 7 bases and 1 base, there was a span of 20 bases. Germline V gene lookup returns CDR1 SQVTM and CDR2 ANQGSEA. CDR3 sequence reads: CSALRVGGESYEQYF. CDR3 DNA: TGCAGCGCCTTAAGGGTAGGCGGGGAGTCCTACGAGCAGTACTTC.

The rearrangement uses TRBV9 and TRBJ2-1, with D perhaps TRBD2 (5 bases). Per germline, CDR1 SGDLS and CDR2 YYNGEE. The germline V and J ends were trimmed by 4 bases and 6 bases, with 20 bases remaining between them. This CDR3 comprises 16 residues. CDR3: CASSLSPIVAGNEQFF. Written as DNA, the CDR3 is TGTGCCAGCAGCCTCAGTCCCATTGTGGCGGGCAATGAGCAGTTCTTC.

The chain has TRBV6-4 and TRBJ2-1; possibly TRBD2 for D (6 bases). The CDR3 consists of 13 residues. CDR1 MRHNA and CDR2 SNTAGT come from the germline V gene. V was clipped by 4 bases and J by 9 bases, with 13 bases between them. This CDR3 is CASSAYLGGEQFF. The CDR3 region has the DNA TGTGCCAGCAGTGCCTACCTGGGAGGTGAGCAGTTCTTC.

This clone was observed a few times. J is TRBJ1-1 and V is TRBV9; the D gene is possibly TRBD1 (5 bases). V was clipped by 4 bases and J by 1 base, with 8 bases between them. The length of the CDR3 is 13 residues. Looked up from germline, CDR1 is SGDLS and CDR2 is YYNGEE. Here the CDR3 DNA reads TGTGCCAGCAGCATGACAGAGAACACTGAAGCTTTCTTT. This sequence encodes CASSMTENTEAFF.

The V call is TRBV19, the J call TRBJ2-7, with D perhaps TRBD2 (5 bases). The CDR3 spans 19 residues. Trimming removed 2 bases at V and 6 bases at J, with 29 bases between. CDR1 LNHDA and CDR2 SQIVND come from the germline V gene (reference sequence). This chain's CDR3 is CASSISPFSEDSSRGEQYF. The CDR3 coding sequence is TGTGCCAGTAGTATAAGCCCTTTTTCGGAGGACTCCTCCCGCGGCGAGCAGTACTTC.

The rearrangement uses TRBV4-1 and TRBJ1-3; 7 bases align to TRBD1. This CDR3 has 17 amino acids. CDR1 MGHRA and CDR2 YSYEKL come from the germline V gene. The ends lost 0 bases at V and 0 bases at J; junction bases unmatched: 5. Written as DNA, the CDR3 is TGCGCCAGCAGCCAAGAAAACAGGGGCCTCTCTGGAAACACCATATATTTT. It codes for CASSQENRGLSGNTIYF.

The chain has TRBV9 and TRBJ2-1; 7 bases are shared with TRBD2. The CDR3 length is 16 residues. CDR1 is SGDLS, CDR2 YYNGEE, per germline. V dropped 3 bases and J dropped 4; count of bases not matched to a gene: 10. CDR3 bases: TGTGCCAGCAGCGCCCCCCTGGCGGGAGTATACAATGAGCAGTTCTTC. Its protein product is CASSAPLAGVYNEQFF.

The sample holds one count of this clone. The chain recombines TRBV27 with TRBJ1-3; the D is unclear. Looked up from germline, CDR1 is MNHEY and CDR2 is SMNVEV (reference sequence). With 6 bases removed from V and 1 base from J, the gap between germline ends came to 13 bases. The CDR3 extends over 15 amino acids. CDR3 nucleotide sequence: TGTGCCAGCAGCCCTTACGGAATTTCTGGAAACACCATATATTTT. This encodes CASSPYGISGNTIYF.

The J gene is TRBJ2-1, the V gene TRBV7-8; 7 bases match TRBD2. The junction had 6 bases not matched to a gene; V was cut back by 4 bases and J by 3 bases. Germline V CDR1 and CDR2: SGHVS, FQNEAQ. CDR3 length: 15 amino acids. Here the CDR3 reads CASSSSAGHYNEQFF. The CDR3, as DNA: TGTGCCAGCAGCTCCTCAGCGGGGCACTACAATGAGCAGTTCTTC.

J is TRBJ1-2 and V is TRBV6-1; D is possibly TRBD1 (5 bases). Germline values: CDR1 MNHNS, CDR2 SASEGT. The CDR3 covers 14 residues. Trimming shortened V by 6 bases and J by 4 bases, and 15 bases separated the two germline ends. CDR3 loop: CASRPRGLFYGYTF. DNA of the CDR3: TGTGCCAGCAGACCCCGGGGCCTGTTCTATGGCTACACCTTC.

V is TRBV28 and J is TRBJ2-7; 9 positions agree with TRBD1. V lost 6 bases and J lost 3; bases outside the gene matches: 12. CDR1 and CDR2 from the germline V gene are MDHEN and SYDVKM. The CDR3 sequence is 16 residues long. CDR3 protein: CASSGKTGTGIYEQYF. CDR3 coding DNA: TGTGCCAGCAGCGGCAAGACCGGGACAGGGATCTACGAGCAGTACTTC. The full variable domain, rest sourced from reference TRBV28 and TRBJ2-7, is DVKVTQSSRYLVKRTGEKVFLECVQDMDHENMFWYRQDPGLGLRLIYFSYDVKMKEKGDIPEGYSVSREKKERFSLILESASTNQTSMYLCASSGKTGTGIYEQYFGPGTRLTVT.